Given below is one T cell receptor (beta chain) in context. Its target is not known. The data belong to a study of blood T cells in healthy people across ages. Whole-study results and caveats: Age showed a roughly linear inverse relationship with TCR beta diversity per million T cells. Unknown donor CMV status possibly confounded expanded clonotype changes. Estimated diversity that came from one million T cells was considered an underestimate.

Trimming stripped 4 bases from V and 10 bases from J, with 20 bases between. CDR1 is ENHRY and CDR2 is SYGVKD in the germline V gene. CDR3 size: 15 residues. They isolated at least 6 million PBMCs from each sample. Sample-barcoded 5' priming and a J-beta primer mix drove a second PCR of roughly 6 to 12 cycles. TCRdb processed the 5' RACE reads anew with MiXCR; each CDR3 protein has one entry. The sample holds under 2,000,000 distinct CDR3 sequences, roughly 49% seen once. This TCR was recovered from a middle-aged woman in good health. The sequencing sample was made of blood. The V and J genes are TRBV10-3 and TRBJ2-1; no reliable D call. In DNA form, the CDR3 reads TGTGCCATCAGTGCAGTTACTTCAACCGCTGTGGAGCAGTTCTTC. Amino acid sequence: CAISAVTSTAVEQFF.